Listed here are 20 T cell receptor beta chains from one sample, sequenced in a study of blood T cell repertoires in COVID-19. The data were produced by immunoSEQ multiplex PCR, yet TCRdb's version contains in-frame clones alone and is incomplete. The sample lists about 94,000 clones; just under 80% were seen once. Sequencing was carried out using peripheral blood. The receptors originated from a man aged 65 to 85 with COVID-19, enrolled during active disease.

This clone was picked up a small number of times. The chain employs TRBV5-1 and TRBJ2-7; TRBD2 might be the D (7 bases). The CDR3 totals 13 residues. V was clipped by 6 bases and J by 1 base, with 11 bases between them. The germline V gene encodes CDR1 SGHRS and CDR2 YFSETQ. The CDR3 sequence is CASTGEGSYEQYF. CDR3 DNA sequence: TGCGCCAGCACAGGGGAGGGGTCCTACGAGCAGTACTTC.

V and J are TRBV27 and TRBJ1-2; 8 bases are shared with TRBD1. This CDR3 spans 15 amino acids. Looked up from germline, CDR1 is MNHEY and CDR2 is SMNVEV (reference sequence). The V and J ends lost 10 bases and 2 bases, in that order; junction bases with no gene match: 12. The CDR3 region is CATKTPRTGNYGYTF. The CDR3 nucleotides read TGTGCCACCAAAACCCCCCGGACAGGGAACTATGGCTACACCTTC.

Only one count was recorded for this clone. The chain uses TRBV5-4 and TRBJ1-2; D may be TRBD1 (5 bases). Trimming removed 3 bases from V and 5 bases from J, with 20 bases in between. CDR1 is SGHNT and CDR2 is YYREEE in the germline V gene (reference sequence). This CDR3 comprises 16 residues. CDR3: CASSSPGTRRGYGYTF. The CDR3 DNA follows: TGTGCCAGCAGCTCTCCCGGCACACGCCGGGGGTATGGCTACACCTTC. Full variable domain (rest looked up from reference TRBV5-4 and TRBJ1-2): ETGVTQSPTHLIKTRGQQVTLRCSSQSGHNTVSWYQQALGQGPQFIFQYYREEENGRGNFPPRFSGLQFPNYSSELNVNALELDDSALYLCASSSPGTRRGYGYTFGSGTRLTVV.

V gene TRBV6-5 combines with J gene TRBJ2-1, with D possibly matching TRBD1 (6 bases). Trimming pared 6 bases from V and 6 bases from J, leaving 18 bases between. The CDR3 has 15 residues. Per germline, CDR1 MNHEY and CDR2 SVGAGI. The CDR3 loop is CASSQVGGFGNEQFF. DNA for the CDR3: TGTGCCAGCAGCCAAGTAGGGGGTTTTGGCAATGAGCAGTTCTTC.

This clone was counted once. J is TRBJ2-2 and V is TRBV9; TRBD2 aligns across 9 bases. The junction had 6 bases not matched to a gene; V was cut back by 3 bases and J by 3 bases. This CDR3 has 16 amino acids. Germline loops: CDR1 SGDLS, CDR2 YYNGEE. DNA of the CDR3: TGTGCCAGCAGCGGCGGCGGGGGGGCGTACACCGGGGAGCTGTTTTTT. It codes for CASSGGGGAYTGELFF.

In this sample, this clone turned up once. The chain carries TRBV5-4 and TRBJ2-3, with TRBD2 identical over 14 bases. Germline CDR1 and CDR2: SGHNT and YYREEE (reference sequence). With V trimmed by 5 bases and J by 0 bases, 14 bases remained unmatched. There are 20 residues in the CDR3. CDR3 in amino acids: CASSFSPGLAGVPSTDTQYF. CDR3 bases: TGTGCCAGCAGTTTTTCACCGGGACTAGCGGGAGTACCTAGCACAGATACGCAGTATTTT.

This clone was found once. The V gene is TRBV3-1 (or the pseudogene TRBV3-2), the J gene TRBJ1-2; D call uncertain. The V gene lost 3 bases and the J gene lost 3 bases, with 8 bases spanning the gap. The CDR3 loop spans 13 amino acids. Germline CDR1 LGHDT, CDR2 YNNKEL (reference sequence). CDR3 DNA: TGTGCCAGCAGCCACGTTCAGGACTATGGCTACACCTTC. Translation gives CASSHVQDYGYTF.

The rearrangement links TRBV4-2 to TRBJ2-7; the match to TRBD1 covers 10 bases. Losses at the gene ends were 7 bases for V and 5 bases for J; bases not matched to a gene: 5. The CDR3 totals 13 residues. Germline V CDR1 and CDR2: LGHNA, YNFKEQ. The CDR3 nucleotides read TGTGCCAGCAATAGGGACAGGGGAGACGAGCAGTACTTC. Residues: CASNRDRGDEQYF.

CDR3 amino acids: CASSPGQINSPLHF. DNA of the CDR3: TGCGCCAGCAGCCCGGGACAAATAAATTCACCCCTCCACTTT. V and J are TRBV5-1 and TRBJ1-6; the D gene is possibly TRBD1 (6 bases). V shed 4 bases and J shed 7 bases, with 12 bases lying between them. The CDR3 consists of 14 residues. The V gene's germline CDR1 is SGHRS and CDR2 YFSETQ.

CDR3 in amino acids: CAISESGAEGEGEQYF. The DNA of the CDR3 is TGTGCCATCAGTGAGTCGGGAGCGGAGGGAGAGGGCGAGCAGTACTTC. The chain recombines TRBV10-3 with TRBJ2-7; a weak D match, TRBD2 (6 bases). This CDR3 spans 16 amino acids. V was shortened by 0 bases and J by 6 bases, with 18 bases between the two germline ends. CDR1 and CDR2 from the germline V gene are ENHRY and SYGVKD.

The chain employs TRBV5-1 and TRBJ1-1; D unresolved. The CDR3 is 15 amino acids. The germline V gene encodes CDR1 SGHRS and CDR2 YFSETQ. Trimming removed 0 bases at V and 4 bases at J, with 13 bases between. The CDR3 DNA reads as TGCGCCAGCAGCTTGGCCCAGGTGCGGGGCACTGAAGCTTTCTTT. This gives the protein CASSLAQVRGTEAFF.

The CDR3 nucleotides read TGTGCCAGCAGCTTAGACCCTAGCGTCTACGAGCAGTACTTC. It is translated as CASSLDPSVYEQYF. The chain uses TRBV11-2 and TRBJ2-7; D is perhaps TRBD2 (6 bases). Trimming took off 0 bases at V and 3 bases at J, with 9 bases between the two ends. Germline assignment: CDR1 SGHAT and CDR2 FQNNGV. The CDR3 totals 14 residues.

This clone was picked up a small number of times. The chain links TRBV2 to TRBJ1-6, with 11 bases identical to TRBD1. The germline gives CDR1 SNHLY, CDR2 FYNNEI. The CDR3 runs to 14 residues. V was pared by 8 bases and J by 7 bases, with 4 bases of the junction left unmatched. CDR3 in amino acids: CASGQGARNSPLHF. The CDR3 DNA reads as TGTGCCAGCGGACAGGGGGCAAGAAATTCACCCCTCCACTTT.

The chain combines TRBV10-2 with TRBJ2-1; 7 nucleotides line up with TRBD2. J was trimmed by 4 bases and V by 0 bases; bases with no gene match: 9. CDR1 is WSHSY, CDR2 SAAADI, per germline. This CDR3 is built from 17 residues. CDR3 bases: TGCGCCAGCAGTGAGTCGGGTCTAGGCGGGAGATACAATGAGCAGTTCTTC. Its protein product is CASSESGLGGRYNEQFF.

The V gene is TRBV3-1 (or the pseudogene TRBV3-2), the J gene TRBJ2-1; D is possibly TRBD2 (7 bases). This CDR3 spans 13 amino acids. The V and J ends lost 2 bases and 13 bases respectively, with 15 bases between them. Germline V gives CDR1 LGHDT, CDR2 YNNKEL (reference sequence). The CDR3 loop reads CASSQKGGARQFF. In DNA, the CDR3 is TGTGCCAGCAGCCAAAAAGGGGGGGCGAGACAGTTCTTC.

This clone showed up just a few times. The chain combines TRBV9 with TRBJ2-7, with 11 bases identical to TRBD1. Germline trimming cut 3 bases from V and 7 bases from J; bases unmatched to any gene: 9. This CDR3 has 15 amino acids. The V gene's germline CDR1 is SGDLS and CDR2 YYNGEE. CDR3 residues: CASSAGDRGTGEQYF. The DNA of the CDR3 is TGTGCCAGCAGCGCTGGGGACAGGGGGACGGGGGAGCAGTACTTC.

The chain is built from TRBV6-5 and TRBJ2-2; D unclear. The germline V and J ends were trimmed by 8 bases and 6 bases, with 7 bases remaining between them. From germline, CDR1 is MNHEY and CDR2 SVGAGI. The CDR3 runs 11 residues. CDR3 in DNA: TGTGCCAGCGACAATCCCGGGGAGCTGTTTTTT. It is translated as CASDNPGELFF.

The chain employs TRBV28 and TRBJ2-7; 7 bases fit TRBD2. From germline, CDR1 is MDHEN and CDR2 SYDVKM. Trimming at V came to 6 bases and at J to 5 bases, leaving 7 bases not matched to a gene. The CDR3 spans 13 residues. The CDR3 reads CASSQRLADEQYF. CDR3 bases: TGTGCCAGCAGCCAACGACTAGCCGACGAGCAGTACTTC.

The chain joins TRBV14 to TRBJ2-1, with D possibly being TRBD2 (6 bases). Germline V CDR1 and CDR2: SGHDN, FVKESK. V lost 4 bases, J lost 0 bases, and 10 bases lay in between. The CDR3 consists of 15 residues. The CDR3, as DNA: TGTGCCAGCAGCCCCTTCGGGAGCTCCTACAATGAGCAGTTCTTC. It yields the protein CASSPFGSSYNEQFF.

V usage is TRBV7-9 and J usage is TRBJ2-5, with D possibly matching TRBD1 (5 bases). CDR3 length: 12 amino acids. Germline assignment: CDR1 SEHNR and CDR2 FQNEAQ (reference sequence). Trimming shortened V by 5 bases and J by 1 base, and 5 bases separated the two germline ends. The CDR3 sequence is CASSQGQETQYF. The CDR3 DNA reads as TGTGCCAGCAGCCAGGGCCAAGAGACCCAGTACTTC.